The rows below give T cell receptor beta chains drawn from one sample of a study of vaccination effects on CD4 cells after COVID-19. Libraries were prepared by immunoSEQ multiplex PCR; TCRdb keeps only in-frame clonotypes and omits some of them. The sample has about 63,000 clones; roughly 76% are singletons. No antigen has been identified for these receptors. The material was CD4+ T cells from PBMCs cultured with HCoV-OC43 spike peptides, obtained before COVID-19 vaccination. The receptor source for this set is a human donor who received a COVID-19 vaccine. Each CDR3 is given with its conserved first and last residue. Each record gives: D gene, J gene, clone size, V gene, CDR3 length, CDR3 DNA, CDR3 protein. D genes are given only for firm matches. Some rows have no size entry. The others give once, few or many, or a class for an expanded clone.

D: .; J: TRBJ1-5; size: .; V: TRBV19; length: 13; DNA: TGTGCCAGTAGTTTGGAGGCTAATCAGCCCCAGCATTTT; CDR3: CASSLEANQPQHF
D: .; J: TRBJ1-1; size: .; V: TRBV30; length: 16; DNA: TGTGCCTGGAGTAGCCAGGGCGGACGGTTAAACACTGAAGCTTTCTTT; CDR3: CAWSSQGGRLNTEAFF
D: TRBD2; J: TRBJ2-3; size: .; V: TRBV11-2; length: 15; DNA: TGTGCCAGCAGCTTAGCAAGAGCGGGGGCAGATACGCAGTATTTT; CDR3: CASSLARAGADTQYF
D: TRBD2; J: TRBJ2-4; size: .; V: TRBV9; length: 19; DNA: TGTGCCAGCAGCGTAGCGGCTAGCGGGGGGCTTGGGGCCAAAAACATTCAGTACTTC; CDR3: CASSVAASGGLGAKNIQYF
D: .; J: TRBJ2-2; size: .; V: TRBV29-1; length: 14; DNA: TGCAGCGTCCTAGGCGGCGGTGGCACCGGGGAGCTGTTTTTT; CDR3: CSVLGGGGTGELFF
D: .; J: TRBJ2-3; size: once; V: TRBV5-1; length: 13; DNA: TGCGCCAGCAGCTCGGGCGGGACAGATACGCAGTATTTT; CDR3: CASSSGGTDTQYF
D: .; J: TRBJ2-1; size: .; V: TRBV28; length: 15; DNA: TGTGCCAGCAGTCATCAAGGGGTTTCCTACAATGAGCAGTTCTTC; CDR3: CASSHQGVSYNEQFF
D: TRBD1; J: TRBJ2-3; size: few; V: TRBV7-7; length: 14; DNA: TGTGCCAGCAGTCCTGGACAGGGCACAGATACGCAGTATTTT; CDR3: CASSPGQGTDTQYF
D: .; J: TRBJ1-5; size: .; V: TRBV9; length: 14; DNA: TGTGCCAGCAGCGTAGTCGGTAGCAATCAGCCCCAGCATTTT; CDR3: CASSVVGSNQPQHF
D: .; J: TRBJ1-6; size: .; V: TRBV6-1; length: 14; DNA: TGTGCCAGCAGTGAAGGGGGTCGAGGTTCACCCCTCCACTTT; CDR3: CASSEGGRGSPLHF
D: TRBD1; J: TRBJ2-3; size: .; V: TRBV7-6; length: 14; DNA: TGTGCCAGCAGCTTAGACAGGGGTACAGATACGCAGTATTTT; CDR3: CASSLDRGTDTQYF
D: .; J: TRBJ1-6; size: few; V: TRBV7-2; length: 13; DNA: TGTGCCAGCAGCTTCAGGGGTTATTCACCCCTCCACTTT; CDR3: CASSFRGYSPLHF
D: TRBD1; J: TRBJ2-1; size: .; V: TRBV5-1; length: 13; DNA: TGCGCCAGCAGCTTGGTGACAGGGGGATGGCAGTTCTTC; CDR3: CASSLVTGGWQFF